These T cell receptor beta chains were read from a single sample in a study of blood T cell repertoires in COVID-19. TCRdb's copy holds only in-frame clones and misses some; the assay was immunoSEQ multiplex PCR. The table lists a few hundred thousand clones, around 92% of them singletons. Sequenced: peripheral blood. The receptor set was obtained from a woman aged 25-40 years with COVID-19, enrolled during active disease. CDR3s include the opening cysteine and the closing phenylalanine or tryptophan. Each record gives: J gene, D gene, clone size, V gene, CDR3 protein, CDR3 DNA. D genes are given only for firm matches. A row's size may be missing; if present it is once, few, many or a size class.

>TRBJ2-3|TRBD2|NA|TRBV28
CASASVTSGNPDTQYF
TGTGCCAGCGCCTCAGTTACTAGCGGGAACCCAGATACGCAGTATTTT
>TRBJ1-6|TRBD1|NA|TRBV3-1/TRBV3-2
CASSQTGTNSPLHF
TGTGCCAGCAGCCAGACAGGGACCAATTCACCCCTCCACTTT
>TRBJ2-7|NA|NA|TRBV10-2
CASGRSSYEQYF
TGCGCCAGCGGTAGGAGCTCCTACGAGCAGTACTTC
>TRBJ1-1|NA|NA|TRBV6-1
CASSEALSLRDFEAFF
TGTGCCAGCAGTGAAGCTCTATCTTTAAGGGACTTTGAAGCTTTCTTT
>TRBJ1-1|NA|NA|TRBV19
CASSTQVNTEAFF
TGTGCCAGTAGTACCCAGGTGAACACTGAAGCTTTCTTT
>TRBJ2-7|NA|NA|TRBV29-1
CSVQRTASYEQYF
TGCAGCGTTCAGCGGACAGCATCCTACGAGCAGTACTTC
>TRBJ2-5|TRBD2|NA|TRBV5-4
CASSVLAGARPETQYF
TGTGCCAGCAGTGTTCTAGCGGGGGCCCGCCCAGAGACCCAGTACTTC
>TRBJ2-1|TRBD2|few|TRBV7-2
CASSLDAGGPLDEQFF
TGTGCCAGCAGCTTAGACGCGGGGGGGCCCCTGGATGAGCAGTTCTTC
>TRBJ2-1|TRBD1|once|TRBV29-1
CSADPQGALSNEQFF
TGCAGCGCTGACCCCCAGGGGGCGCTTTCCAATGAGCAGTTCTTC
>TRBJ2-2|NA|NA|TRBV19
CASSILNTGELFF
TGTGCCAGTAGTATTCTGAACACCGGGGAGCTGTTTTTT
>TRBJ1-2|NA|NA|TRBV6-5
CASRLLGGKGYTF
TGTGCCAGCAGGCTCCTGGGAGGGAAGGGCTACACCTTC
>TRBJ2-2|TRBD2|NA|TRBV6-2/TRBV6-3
CASSWGGSGTGELFF
TGTGCCAGCAGTTGGGGCGGGAGTGGGACCGGGGAGCTGTTTTTT
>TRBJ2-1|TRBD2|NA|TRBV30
CAWGLAAYNEQFF
TGTGCCTGGGGACTAGCGGCATACAATGAGCAGTTCTTC
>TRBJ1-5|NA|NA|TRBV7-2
CASSFDSSGNQPQHF
TGTGCCAGCAGTTTTGATTCCTCAGGGAATCAGCCCCAGCATTTT
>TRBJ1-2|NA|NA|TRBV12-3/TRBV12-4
CASSRVGALGYTF
TGTGCCAGCAGCCGGGTGGGGGCTCTGGGCTACACCTTC
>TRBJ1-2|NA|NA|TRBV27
CASSLMGSNYGYTF
TGTGCCAGCAGTCTTATGGGGAGTAACTATGGCTACACCTTC
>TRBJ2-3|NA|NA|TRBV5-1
CASRSSGGTDTQYF
TGCGCCAGCCGCTCGTCCGGGGGCACAGATACGCAGTATTTT
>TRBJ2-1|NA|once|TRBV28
CASSLEGSYNEQFF
TGTGCCAGCAGTTTGGAGGGATCCTACAATGAGCAGTTCTTC
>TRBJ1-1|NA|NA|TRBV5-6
CASSLMWSGTMNTEAFF
TGTGCCAGCAGCTTAATGTGGTCAGGGACAATGAACACTGAAGCTTTCTTT
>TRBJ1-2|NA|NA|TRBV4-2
CASSQDQNPNYGYTF
TGTGCCAGCAGCCAAGATCAGAACCCAAACTATGGCTACACCTTC
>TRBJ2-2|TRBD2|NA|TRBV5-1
CASSLGLAGVTTGELFF
TGCGCCAGCAGCTTGGGTCTAGCGGGAGTCACCACCGGGGAGCTGTTTTTT
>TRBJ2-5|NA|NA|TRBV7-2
CASSLTQQETQYF
TGTGCCAGCAGCTTAACACAGCAAGAGACCCAGTACTTC
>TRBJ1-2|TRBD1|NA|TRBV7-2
CASSPAQPAGQSYTF
TGTGCCAGCAGCCCCGCTCAGCCCGCGGGACAGAGCTACACCTTC
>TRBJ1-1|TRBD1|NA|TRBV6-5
CATALGTDKEAFF
TGTGCCACCGCGCTCGGGACAGACAAAGAAGCTTTCTTT
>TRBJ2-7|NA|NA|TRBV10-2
CASSDNLVREQYF
TGCGCCAGCAGTGATAACCTAGTCCGCGAGCAGTACTTC
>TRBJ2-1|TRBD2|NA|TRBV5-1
CASSLPSGNYNEQFF
TGCGCCAGCAGCTTGCCTAGCGGAAATTACAATGAGCAGTTCTTC
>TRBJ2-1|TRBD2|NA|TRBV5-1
CASSSGTSGGNNEQFF
TGCGCCAGCAGCTCCGGGACTAGCGGGGGTAACAATGAGCAGTTCTTC